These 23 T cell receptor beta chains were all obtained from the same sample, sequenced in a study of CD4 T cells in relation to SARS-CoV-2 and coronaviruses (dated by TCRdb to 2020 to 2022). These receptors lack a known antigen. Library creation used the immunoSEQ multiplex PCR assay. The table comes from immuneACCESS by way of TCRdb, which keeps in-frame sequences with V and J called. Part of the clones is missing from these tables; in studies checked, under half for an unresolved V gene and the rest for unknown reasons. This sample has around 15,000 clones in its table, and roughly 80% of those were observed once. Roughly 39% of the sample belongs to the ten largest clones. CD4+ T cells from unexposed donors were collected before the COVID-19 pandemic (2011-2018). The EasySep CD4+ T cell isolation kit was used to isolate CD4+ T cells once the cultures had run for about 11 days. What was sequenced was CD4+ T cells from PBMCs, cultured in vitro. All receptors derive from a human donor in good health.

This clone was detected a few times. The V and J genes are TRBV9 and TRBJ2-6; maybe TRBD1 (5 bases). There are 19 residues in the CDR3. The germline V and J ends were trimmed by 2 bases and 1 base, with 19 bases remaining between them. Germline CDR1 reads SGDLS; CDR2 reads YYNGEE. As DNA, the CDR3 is TGTGCCAGCAGCGTTGGTCTTACGGACACCTTTTCTGGGGCCAACGTCCTGACTTTC. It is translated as CASSVGLTDTFSGANVLTF.

The CDR3 DNA sequence: TGCAGCGTTGGCAATCGGGGTGGAACTGAAGCTTTCTTT. Translated: CSVGNRGGTEAFF. This chain connects TRBV29-1 to TRBJ1-1, with D uncertain. Germline CDR1 reads SQVTM; CDR2 reads ANQGSEA. There are 13 residues in the CDR3. Trimming removed 4 bases from V and 5 bases from J, with 14 bases in between. Full variable domain (outside the CDR3, taken from reference TRBV29-1 and TRBJ1-1): SAVISQKPSRDICQRGTSLTIQCQVDSQVTMMFWYRQQPGQSLTLIATANQGSEATYESGFVIDKFPISRPNLTFSTLTVSNMSPEDSSIYLCSVGNRGGTEAFFGQGTRLTVV.

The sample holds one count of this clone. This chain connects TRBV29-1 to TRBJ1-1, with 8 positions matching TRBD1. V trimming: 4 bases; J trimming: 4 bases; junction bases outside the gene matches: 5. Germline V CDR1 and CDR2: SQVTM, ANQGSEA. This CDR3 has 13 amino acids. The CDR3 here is CSVVNRGTTEAFF. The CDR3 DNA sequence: TGCAGCGTTGTTAACAGGGGGACCACTGAAGCTTTCTTT.

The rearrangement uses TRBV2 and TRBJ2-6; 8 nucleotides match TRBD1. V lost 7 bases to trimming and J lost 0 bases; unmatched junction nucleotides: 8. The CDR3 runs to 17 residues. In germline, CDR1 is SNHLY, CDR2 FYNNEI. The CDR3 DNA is TGTGCCAGCAACCTGAGACAGGGGATCTCTGGGGCCAACGTCCTGACTTTC. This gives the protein CASNLRQGISGANVLTF.

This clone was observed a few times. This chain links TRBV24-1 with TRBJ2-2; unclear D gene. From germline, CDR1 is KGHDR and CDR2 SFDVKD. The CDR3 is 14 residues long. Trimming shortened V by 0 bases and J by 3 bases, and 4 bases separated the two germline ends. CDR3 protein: CATSDLTDTGELFF. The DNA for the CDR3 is TGTGCCACCAGTGATTTGACGGACACCGGGGAGCTGTTTTTT.

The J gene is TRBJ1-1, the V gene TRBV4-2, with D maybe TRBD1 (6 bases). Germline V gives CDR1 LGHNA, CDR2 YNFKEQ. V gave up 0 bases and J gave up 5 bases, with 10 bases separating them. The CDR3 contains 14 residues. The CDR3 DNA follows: TGTGCCAGCAGCCAAGATCTGAGGGGGACTGAAGCTTTCTTT. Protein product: CASSQDLRGTEAFF.

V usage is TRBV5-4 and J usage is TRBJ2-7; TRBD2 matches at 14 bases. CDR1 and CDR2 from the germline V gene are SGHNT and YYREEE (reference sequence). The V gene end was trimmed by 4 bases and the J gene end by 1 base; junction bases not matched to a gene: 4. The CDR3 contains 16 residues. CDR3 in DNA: TGTGCCAGCAGCAAGGGACTAGCGGGAGATTCCTACGAGCAGTACTTC. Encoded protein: CASSKGLAGDSYEQYF.

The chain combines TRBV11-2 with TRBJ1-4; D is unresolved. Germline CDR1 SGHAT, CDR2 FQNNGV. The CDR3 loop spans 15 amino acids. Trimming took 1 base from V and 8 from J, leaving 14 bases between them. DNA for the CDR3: TGTGCCAGCAGCTTAGGTGGGCAGATGAGAGAAAAACTGTTTTTT. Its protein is CASSLGGQMREKLFF. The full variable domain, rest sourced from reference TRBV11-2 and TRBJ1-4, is EAGVAQSPRYKIIEKRQSVAFWCNPISGHATLYWYQQILGQGPKLLIQFQNNGVVDDSQLPKDRFSAERLKGVDSTLKIQPAKLEDSAVYLCASSLGGQMREKLFFGSGTQLSVL.

CDR3 in amino acids: CASSLRLTSGTTDTQYF. CDR3 nucleotide sequence: TGCGCCAGCAGCTTAAGATTGACTAGCGGTACCACAGATACGCAGTATTTT. V gene TRBV5-1 combines with J gene TRBJ2-3, with TRBD2 matching over 9 bases. V shed 2 bases and J 2 bases; nucleotides not matched to a gene: 9. Germline V gene lookup returns CDR1 SGHRS and CDR2 YFSETQ. CDR3 length equals 17 residues.

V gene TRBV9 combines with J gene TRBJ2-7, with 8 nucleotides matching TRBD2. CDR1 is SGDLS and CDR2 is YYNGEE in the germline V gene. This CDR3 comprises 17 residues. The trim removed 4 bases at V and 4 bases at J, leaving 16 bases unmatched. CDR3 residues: CASSPASGGFTGYEQYF. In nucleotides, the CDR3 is TGTGCCAGCAGCCCCGCGAGCGGGGGTTTTACGGGTTACGAGCAGTACTTC.

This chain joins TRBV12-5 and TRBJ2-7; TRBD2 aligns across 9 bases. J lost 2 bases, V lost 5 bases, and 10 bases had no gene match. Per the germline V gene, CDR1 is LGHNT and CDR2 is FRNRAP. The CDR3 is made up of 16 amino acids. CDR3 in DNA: TGTGCTAGTGGTGGGGGCCTAGCGGGACCTGCCTACGAGCAGTACTTC. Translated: CASGGGLAGPAYEQYF.

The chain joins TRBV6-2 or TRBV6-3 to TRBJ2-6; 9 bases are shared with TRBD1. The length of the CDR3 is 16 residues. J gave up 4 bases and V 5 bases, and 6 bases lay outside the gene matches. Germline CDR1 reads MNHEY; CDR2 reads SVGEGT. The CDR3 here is CASSGQGFDGANVLTF. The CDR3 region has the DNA TGTGCCAGCAGTGGACAGGGGTTTGACGGGGCCAACGTCCTGACTTTC.

CDR3 residues: CASSLAGPTIYEQFF. The CDR3 DNA reads as TGTGCCAGCAGCTTAGCCGGCCCAACGATTTATGAGCAGTTCTTC. This chain joins TRBV7-2 and TRBJ2-1; D not certain. V lost 0 bases to trimming and J lost 8 bases, with 14 bases between them. The CDR3 covers 15 residues. Germline loops: CDR1 SGHTA, CDR2 FQGNSA.

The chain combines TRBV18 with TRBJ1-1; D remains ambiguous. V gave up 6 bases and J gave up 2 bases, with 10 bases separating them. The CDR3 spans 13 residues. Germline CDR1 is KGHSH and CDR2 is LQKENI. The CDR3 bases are TGTGCCAGCTCTTTGCCGGACAACACTGAAGCTTTCTTT. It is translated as CASSLPDNTEAFF.

The chain's CDR3 is CASRGLAMTGELFF. CDR3 DNA sequence: TGTGCCAGCAGGGGACTAGCGATGACCGGGGAGCTGTTTTTT. The chain has TRBV6-5 and TRBJ2-2; TRBD2 matches 10 bases. Per the germline V gene, CDR1 is MNHEY and CDR2 is SVGAGI. With 6 bases clipped from V and 5 bases from J, the junction kept 3 bases outside the gene matches. This CDR3 is built from 14 residues.

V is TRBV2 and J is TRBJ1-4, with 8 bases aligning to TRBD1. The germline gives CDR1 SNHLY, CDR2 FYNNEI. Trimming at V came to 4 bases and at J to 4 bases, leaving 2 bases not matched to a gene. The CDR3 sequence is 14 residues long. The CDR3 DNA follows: TGTGCCAGCAGTGGACAGGGGTTTAATGAAAAACTGTTTTTT. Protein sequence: CASSGQGFNEKLFF.

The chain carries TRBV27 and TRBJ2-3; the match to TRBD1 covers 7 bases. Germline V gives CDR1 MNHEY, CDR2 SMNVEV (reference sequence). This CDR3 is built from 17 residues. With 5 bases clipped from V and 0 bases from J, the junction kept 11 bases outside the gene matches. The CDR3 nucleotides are TGTGCCAGCAGTCCCAGGACAGGCGACCTTAGCACAGATACGCAGTATTTT. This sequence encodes CASSPRTGDLSTDTQYF.

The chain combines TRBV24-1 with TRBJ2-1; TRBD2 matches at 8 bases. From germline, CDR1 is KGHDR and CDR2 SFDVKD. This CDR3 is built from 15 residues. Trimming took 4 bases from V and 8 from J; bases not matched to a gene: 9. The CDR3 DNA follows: TGTGCCACCAGTGACTTTCAAGCGGGAGTCTATGAGCAGTTCTTC. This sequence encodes CATSDFQAGVYEQFF.

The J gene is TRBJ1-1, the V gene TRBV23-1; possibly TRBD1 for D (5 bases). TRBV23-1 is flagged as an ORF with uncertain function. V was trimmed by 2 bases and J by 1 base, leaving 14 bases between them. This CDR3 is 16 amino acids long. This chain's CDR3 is CASSQPQAQGNTEAFF. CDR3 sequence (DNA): TGCGCCAGCAGTCAACCCCAGGCCCAGGGGAACACTGAAGCTTTCTTT.

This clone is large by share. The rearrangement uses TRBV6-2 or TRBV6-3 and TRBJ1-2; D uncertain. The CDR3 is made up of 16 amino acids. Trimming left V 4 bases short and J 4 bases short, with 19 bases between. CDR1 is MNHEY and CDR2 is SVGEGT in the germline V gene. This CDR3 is CASSSSGLTRSYGYTF. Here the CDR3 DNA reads TGTGCCAGCAGTTCCTCGGGTCTCACTAGGTCCTATGGCTACACCTTC.

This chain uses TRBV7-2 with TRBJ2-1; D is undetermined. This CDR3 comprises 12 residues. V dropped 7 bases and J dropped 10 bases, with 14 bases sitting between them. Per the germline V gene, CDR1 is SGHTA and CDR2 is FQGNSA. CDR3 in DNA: TGTGCCAGCACCACCTACTTGGAGGAGCAGTTCTTC. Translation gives CASTTYLEEQFF.

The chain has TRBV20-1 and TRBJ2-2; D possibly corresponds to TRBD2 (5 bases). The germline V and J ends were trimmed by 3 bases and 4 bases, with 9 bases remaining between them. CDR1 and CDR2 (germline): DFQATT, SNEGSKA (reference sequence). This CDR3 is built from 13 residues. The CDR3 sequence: CSASPRGTGELFF. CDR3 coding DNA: TGCAGTGCTAGTCCCCGGGGCACCGGGGAGCTGTTTTTT.

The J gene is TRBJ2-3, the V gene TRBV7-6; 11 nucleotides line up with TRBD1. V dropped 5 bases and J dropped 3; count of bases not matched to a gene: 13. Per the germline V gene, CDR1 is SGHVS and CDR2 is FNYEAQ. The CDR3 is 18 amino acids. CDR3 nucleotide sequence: TGTGCCAGCAGCCTACCCGCCCCGGGACAGGGGGAGACAGATACGCAGTATTTT. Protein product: CASSLPAPGQGETDTQYF. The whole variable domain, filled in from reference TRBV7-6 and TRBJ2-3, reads GAGVSQSPRYKVTKRGQDVALRCDPISGHVSLYWYRQALGQGPEFLTYFNYEAQQDKSGLPNDRFSAERPEGSISTLTIQRTEQRDSAMYRCASSLPAPGQGETDTQYFGPGTRLTVL.